Listed here are 14 T cell receptor beta chains from one sample, sequenced in a study of breast tumors, draining lymph nodes, adjacent tissues. Using its own MiXCR run on the multiplex PCR reads, TCRdb lists one record per CDR3 protein. The data show about 110,000 distinct CDR3 sequences, 30% seen once. Axillary draining lymph nodes of breast cancer patients supplied the node samples. Sequenced input: axillary lymph node tissue. The receptor set was obtained from a female donor with breast cancer. Some clones in this sample may be carry-over from other donors' samples.

The table lists this clonotype with many counts. V gene TRBV10-2 combines with J gene TRBJ2-6, with 8 positions matching TRBD1. The CDR3 has 17 residues. With 5 bases clipped from V and 0 bases from J, the junction kept 6 bases outside the gene matches. The germline V gene encodes CDR1 WSHSY and CDR2 SAAADI. The CDR3 bases are TGCGCCAGCAGTAAGACAGGGGCGATCTCTGGGGCCAACGTCCTGACTTTC. Its translation is CASSKTGAISGANVLTF.

The chain joins TRBV11-2 to TRBJ2-7; D assignment may be TRBD1 or TRBD2 (5 bases each). Looked up from germline, CDR1 is SGHAT and CDR2 is FQNNGV. CDR3 length: 14 amino acids. Trimming removed 5 bases from V and 2 bases from J, with 13 bases in between. For the CDR3, the DNA is TGTGCCAGCAGCGTCCGGGACGGTCCCTACGAGCAGTACTTC. This sequence encodes CASSVRDGPYEQYF.

In its sample, this clonotype was seen many times. CDR3 residues: CASSNLAQGDTGELFF. Written as DNA, the CDR3 is TGTGCCAGCAGCAATCTAGCACAGGGGGACACCGGGGAGCTGTTTTTT. The chain combines TRBV6-5 with TRBJ2-2; TRBD1 matches 8 bases. The V gene's germline CDR1 is MNHEY and CDR2 SVGAGI. Germline trimming cut 6 bases from V and 3 bases from J; bases unmatched to any gene: 9. The CDR3 sequence is 16 residues long.

CDR3 bases: TGCGCCAGCAGCTTGGGGGGACAGGGACCAGATACGCAGTATTTT. Translation: CASSLGGQGPDTQYF. V gene TRBV5-1 combines with J gene TRBJ2-3; 9 nucleotides match TRBD1. The germline V gene encodes CDR1 SGHRS and CDR2 YFSETQ. This CDR3 is built from 15 residues. J was trimmed by 4 bases and V by 0 bases; bases with no gene match: 3.

The genes are TRBV9 and TRBJ2-5; the match to TRBD1 covers 8 bases. Per the germline V gene, CDR1 is SGDLS and CDR2 is YYNGEE. The CDR3 sequence is 15 residues long. Losses at the gene ends were 5 bases for V and 5 bases for J; bases not matched to a gene: 11. The chain's CDR3 is CASSDSGGYSETQYF. The CDR3, as DNA: TGTGCCAGCAGTGACTCAGGGGGCTATAGTGAGACCCAGTACTTC.

The CDR3: CASSREGIYGYTF. Written as DNA, the CDR3 is TGTGCCAGCAGCCGAGAAGGGATCTATGGCTACACCTTC. This chain uses TRBV9 with TRBJ1-2; D remains ambiguous. V was clipped by 4 bases and J by 4 bases, with 11 bases between them. The CDR3 is 13 residues long. Looked up from germline, CDR1 is SGDLS and CDR2 is YYNGEE.

This clonotype was seen many times. V usage is TRBV10-2 and J usage is TRBJ1-5; D perhaps matches TRBD1 (5 bases). The germline V and J ends were trimmed by 4 bases and 4 bases, with 8 bases remaining between them. CDR1 and CDR2 (germline): WSHSY, SAAADI. This CDR3 contains 13 residues. The CDR3 sequence is CASSVNRNQPQHF. For the CDR3, the DNA is TGCGCCAGCAGTGTTAACAGGAATCAGCCCCAGCATTTT.

This chain connects TRBV7-9 to TRBJ1-2; D unresolved. V shed 0 bases and J shed 5 bases, with 7 bases lying between them. Per the germline V gene, CDR1 is SEHNR and CDR2 is FQNEAQ (reference sequence). The CDR3 has 13 residues. CDR3 nucleotides: TGTGCCAGCAGCTTAGCGCTTAGTTATGGCTACACCTTC. It translates to CASSLALSYGYTF.

This chain uses TRBV7-3 with TRBJ1-6; tentatively, D is TRBD1 (5 bases). The germline CDR1 and CDR2 sequences are SGHTA and FQGTGA. Trimming stripped 2 bases from V and 4 bases from J, with 9 bases between. CDR3 size: 15 residues. Here the CDR3 reads CASSLGGMYNSPLHF. Here the CDR3 DNA reads TGTGCCAGCAGCTTAGGGGGGATGTATAATTCACCCCTCCACTTT.

This clonotype was seen ten or more times. This chain links TRBV5-1 with TRBJ2-7, with TRBD1 identical over 11 bases. This CDR3 comprises 14 residues. CDR1 is SGHRS and CDR2 is YFSETQ in the germline V gene. The J segment lost 12 bases and the V segment lost 3 bases, leaving 11 bases of the junction unmatched. CDR3 amino acids: CASSSRPGTGGMYF. The CDR3 DNA sequence: TGCGCCAGCAGCTCACGTCCCGGGACAGGGGGGATGTACTTC.

This clonotype was counted at least ten times. The rearrangement uses TRBV12-3 or TRBV12-4 and TRBJ2-7, with D tentatively TRBD2 (6 bases). The V and J ends lost 6 bases and 3 bases respectively, with 9 bases between them. The CDR3 extends over 12 amino acids. The CDR3 sequence is CASSSGGYEQYF. In DNA form, the CDR3 reads TGTGCCAGCAGCTCCGGGGGCTACGAGCAGTACTTC.

This clonotype showed up many times. V usage is TRBV20-1 and J usage is TRBJ1-6; TRBD1 is a possible D gene (5 bases). The germline gives CDR1 DFQATT, CDR2 SNEGSKA (reference sequence). Trimming removed 0 bases from V and 5 bases from J, with 8 bases in between. The CDR3 runs 14 residues. This CDR3 reads CSAREGHNNSPLHF. The CDR3 DNA follows: TGCAGTGCTAGAGAAGGACATAATAATTCACCCCTCCACTTT.

This clonotype has ten or more counts. The V call is TRBV24-1, the J call TRBJ2-3, with D possibly TRBD2 on 5 matching bases. Germline lookup yields CDR1 KGHDR and CDR2 SFDVKD. V lost 9 bases and J 2 bases, leaving 17 bases between the germline ends. This CDR3 has 15 amino acids. CDR3 sequence (DNA): TGTGCCACCTCTCAATCCCGGGATTACACAGATACGCAGTATTTT. It encodes CATSQSRDYTDTQYF.

This clonotype was recorded many times. The chain uses TRBV2 and TRBJ1-1, with a weak D call TRBD1 (5 bases). The CDR3 length is 13 residues. Germline lookup yields CDR1 SNHLY and CDR2 FYNNEI. V was cut by 2 bases and J by 10 bases, with 14 bases left in between. CDR3 sequence reads: CASSELGRMGAFF. The CDR3 DNA reads as TGTGCCAGCAGTGAATTGGGACGGATGGGAGCTTTCTTT. The whole variable domain, filled in from reference TRBV2 and TRBJ1-1, reads EPEVTQTPSHQVTQMGQEVILRCVPISNHLYFYWYRQILGQKVEFLVSFYNNEISEKSEIFDDQFSVERPDGSNFTLKIRSTKLEDSAMYFCASSELGRMGAFFGQGTRLTVV.